Presented here are 17 T cell receptor beta chains from one specimen sequenced in a study of OX40 agonist ivuxolimab in advanced cancers. Generated by immunoSEQ multiplex PCR, the TCRdb table keeps only in-frame clones and is missing some. This sample carries approximately 50,000 clones, 88% of them seen once, and the ten largest clones take under 10%. Sequenced here: CD4+ or CD8+ T cells sorted from blood, sampled in a trial of the OX40 agonist ivuxolimab. Receptor source: an adult with an advanced solid tumor such as melanoma, head and neck, liver or kidney cancer.

This chain uses TRBV7-9 with TRBJ2-7, with 11 bases lining up with TRBD2. CDR1 is SEHNR, CDR2 FQNEAQ, per germline (reference sequence). CDR3 length: 17 residues. V dropped 5 bases and J dropped 4; count of bases not matched to a gene: 13. The CDR3 protein is CASSPRRVLAGVYEQYF. For the CDR3, the DNA is TGTGCCAGCAGCCCACGGAGGGTACTAGCGGGAGTATACGAGCAGTACTTC.

The chain uses TRBV30 and TRBJ1-1; no reliable D call. There are 11 residues in the CDR3. With 0 bases removed from V and 8 bases from J, the gap between germline ends came to 7 bases. CDR1 is GTSNPN, CDR2 SVGIG, per germline (reference sequence). The CDR3 DNA is TGTGCCTGGAGTGTAATGCGAGAAGCTTTCTTT. Its translation: CAWSVMREAFF.

This clone was picked up one time. The chain carries TRBV27 and TRBJ1-5; TRBD1 agrees at 9 bases. The trim removed 6 bases at V and 2 bases at J, leaving 17 bases unmatched. The length of the CDR3 is 19 residues. Germline values: CDR1 MNHEY, CDR2 SMNVEV (reference sequence). CDR3 bases: TGTGCCAGCAGCATTTTGAGGGGGGACAGGGAGCAGGGCAATCAGCCCCAGCATTTT. Translating it yields CASSILRGDREQGNQPQHF.

This chain links TRBV30 with TRBJ2-5, with TRBD2 identical over 11 bases. V lost 2 bases to trimming and J lost 5 bases; unmatched junction nucleotides: 4. The CDR3 has 14 amino acids. CDR1 and CDR2 from the germline V gene are GTSNPN and SVGIG (reference sequence). The DNA of the CDR3 is TGTGCCTGGAGTCGGCTAGCGGGAGGTGAGACCCAGTACTTC. This translates into CAWSRLAGGETQYF.

The chain recombines TRBV6-6 with TRBJ2-3; 8 nucleotides align to TRBD2. Trimming removed 0 bases from V and 3 bases from J; junction bases left unmatched: 5. The CDR3 spans 16 residues. Germline V gene sequence: CDR1 MNHNY, CDR2 SVGAGI (reference sequence). In nucleotides, the CDR3 is TGTGCCAGCAGTTACTCGCCGGGACTAGGGACAGATACGCAGTATTTT. Protein: CASSYSPGLGTDTQYF.

The V and J genes are TRBV25-1 and TRBJ2-3; D gene unclear. CDR3 size: 13 residues. Germline CDR1 and CDR2: MGHDK and SYGVNS. With 4 bases removed from V and 1 base from J, the gap between germline ends came to 6 bases. DNA of the CDR3: TGTGCCAGCAGTGGGCAGGGCACAGATACGCAGTATTTT. Translation: CASSGQGTDTQYF.

This rearrangement joins TRBV7-9 to TRBJ2-3; D is unclear. This CDR3 has 13 amino acids. The germline gives CDR1 SEHNR, CDR2 FQNEAQ (reference sequence). V lost 0 bases and J lost 6, with 7 bases in between. CDR3 in amino acids: CASSLAEADTQYF. The CDR3 nucleotides are TGTGCCAGCAGCTTAGCCGAAGCCGATACGCAGTATTTT.

The gene calls are TRBV6-1 and TRBJ2-1; TRBD2 aligns across 9 bases. The germline gives CDR1 MNHNS, CDR2 SASEGT. The CDR3 is 17 residues long. With V trimmed by 0 bases and J by 4 bases, 7 bases remained unmatched. CDR3 sequence: CASSEAYAGGPYNEQFF. In nucleotides, the CDR3 is TGTGCCAGCAGTGAAGCGTATGCGGGAGGGCCGTACAATGAGCAGTTCTTC.

In DNA form, the CDR3 reads TGCGCCAGCAGCCCACGACTAGCGGGAGGGGGGGAGACCCAGTACTTC. This translates into CASSPRLAGGGETQYF. This chain uses TRBV5-1 with TRBJ2-5; 14 bases match TRBD2. Unmatched junction bases numbered 7, after V lost 4 bases and J lost 5 bases. This CDR3 region has 16 residues. CDR1 SGHRS and CDR2 YFSETQ come from the germline V gene.

CDR3 region: CASSFPGGHNEQFF. The CDR3 coding sequence is TGTGCCAGCAGCTTTCCGGGAGGCCACAATGAGCAGTTCTTC. The V and J genes are TRBV11-3 and TRBJ2-1; 7 positions match TRBD2. The CDR3 loop spans 14 amino acids. Trimming took 3 bases from V and 5 from J; bases not matched to a gene: 4. CDR1 is SGHNT and CDR2 is YENEEA in the germline V gene.

The gene calls are TRBV11-2 and TRBJ2-1; D is unclear. The V end lost 4 bases, the J end lost 5 bases, and 15 bases lay between the germline ends. Germline V gives CDR1 SGHAT, CDR2 FQNNGV. This CDR3 region has 15 residues. The CDR3 coding sequence is TGTGCCAGCAGCTATAGCACCTATGGGGACAATGAGCAGTTCTTC. Translation gives CASSYSTYGDNEQFF.

V usage is TRBV5-1 and J usage is TRBJ1-6; 8 bases agree with TRBD1. Germline CDR1 reads SGHRS; CDR2 reads YFSETQ. V lost 5 bases and J lost 8; bases outside the gene matches: 6. The CDR3 spans 14 residues. In nucleotides, the CDR3 is TGCGCCAGCAGTCGACAGGGGATGGATTCACCCCTCCACTTT. This codes for CASSRQGMDSPLHF.

The chain uses TRBV6-5 and TRBJ2-5; 11 bases map to TRBD1. Germline V gene sequence: CDR1 MNHEY, CDR2 SVGAGI. Losses at the gene ends were 11 bases for V and 4 bases for J; bases not matched to a gene: 6. The CDR3 is 13 residues long. CDR3 in amino acids: CAVTGTGGETQYF. The DNA for the CDR3 is TGTGCCGTAACCGGGACAGGGGGAGAGACCCAGTACTTC.

This clone came up once. The DNA for the CDR3 is TGTGCCAGCGAGGGTAGCGAACTATACGAGCAGTACTTC. This sequence encodes CASEGSELYEQYF. The chain carries TRBV28 and TRBJ2-5; TRBD2 is a possible D gene (5 bases). TRBJ2-7 matches the DNA end more closely, so the J call is doubtful. CDR3 length: 13 amino acids. From germline, CDR1 is MDHEN and CDR2 SYDVKM.

The chain uses TRBV2 and TRBJ2-5, with TRBD1 as a possible D gene (5 bases). This CDR3 is 11 amino acids long. Germline CDR1 is SNHLY and CDR2 is FYNNEI. Trimming left V 6 bases short and J 4 bases short, with 6 bases between. The CDR3 DNA is TGTGCCAGCAGCAGGGCAGAGACCCAGTACTTC. Its translation: CASSRAETQYF.

The chain employs TRBV9 and TRBJ2-5, with unresolved D. V lost 4 bases, J lost 5 bases, and 9 bases lay in between. This CDR3 spans 12 amino acids. Germline assignment: CDR1 SGDLS and CDR2 YYNGEE. CDR3 residues: CASSPSPETQYF. The CDR3 DNA is TGTGCCAGCAGCCCCTCCCCCGAGACCCAGTACTTC. Full variable domain (rest looked up from reference TRBV9 and TRBJ2-5): DSGVTQTPKHLITATGQRVTLRCSPRSGDLSVYWYQQSLDQGLQFLIQYYNGEERAKGNILERFSAQQFPDLHSELNLSSLELGDSALYFCASSPSPETQYFGPGTRLLVL.

This clone was detected a few times. The chain recombines TRBV7-9 with TRBJ1-1; 10 positions match TRBD1. The length of the CDR3 is 13 residues. Germline V gene sequence: CDR1 SEHNR, CDR2 FQNEAQ (reference sequence). The J segment lost 6 bases and the V segment lost 5 bases, leaving 3 bases of the junction unmatched. The CDR3 reads CASSPGQGAEAFF. In nucleotides, the CDR3 is TGTGCCAGCAGCCCCGGACAGGGGGCTGAAGCTTTCTTT. The whole variable domain, remainder taken from reference TRBV7-9 and TRBJ1-1, is DTGVSQNPRHKITKRGQNVTFRCDPISEHNRLYWYRQTLGQGPEFLTYFQNEAQLEKSRLLSDRFSAERPKGSFSTLEIQRTEQGDSAMYLCASSPGQGAEAFFGQGTRLTVV.